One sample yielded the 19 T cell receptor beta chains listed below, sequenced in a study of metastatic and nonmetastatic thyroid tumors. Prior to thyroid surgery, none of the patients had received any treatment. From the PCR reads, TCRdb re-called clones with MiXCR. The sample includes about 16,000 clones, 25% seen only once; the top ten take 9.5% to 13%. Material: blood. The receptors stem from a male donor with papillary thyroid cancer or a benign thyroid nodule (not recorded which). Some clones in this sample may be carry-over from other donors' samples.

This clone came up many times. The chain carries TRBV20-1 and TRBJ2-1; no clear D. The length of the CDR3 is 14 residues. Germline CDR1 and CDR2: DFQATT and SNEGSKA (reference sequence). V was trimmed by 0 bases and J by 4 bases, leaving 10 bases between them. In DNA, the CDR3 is TGCAGTGCTAGAGACCCTAACAGATACAATGAGCAGTTCTTC. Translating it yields CSARDPNRYNEQFF.

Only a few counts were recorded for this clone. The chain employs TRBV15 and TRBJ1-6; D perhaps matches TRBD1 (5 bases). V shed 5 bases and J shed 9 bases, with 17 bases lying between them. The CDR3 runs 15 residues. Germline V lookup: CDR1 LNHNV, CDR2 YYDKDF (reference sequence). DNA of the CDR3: TGTGCCACCAGCCCTCAGACCCCAGGGAGTTCACCCCTCCACTTT. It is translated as CATSPQTPGSSPLHF.

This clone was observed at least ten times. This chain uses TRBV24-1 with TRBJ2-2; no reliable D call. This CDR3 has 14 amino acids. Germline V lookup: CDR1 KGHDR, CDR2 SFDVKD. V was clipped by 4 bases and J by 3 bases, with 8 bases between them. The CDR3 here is CATSDARDTGELFF. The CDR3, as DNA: TGTGCCACCAGTGACGCAAGGGACACCGGGGAGCTGTTTTTT.

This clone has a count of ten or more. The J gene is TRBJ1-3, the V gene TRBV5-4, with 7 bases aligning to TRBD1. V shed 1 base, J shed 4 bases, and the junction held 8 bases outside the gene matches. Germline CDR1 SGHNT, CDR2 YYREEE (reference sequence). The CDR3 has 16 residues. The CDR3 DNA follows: TGTGCCAGCAGCTTGACACCCGACAGGGCCGGAAACACCATATATTTT. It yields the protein CASSLTPDRAGNTIYF.

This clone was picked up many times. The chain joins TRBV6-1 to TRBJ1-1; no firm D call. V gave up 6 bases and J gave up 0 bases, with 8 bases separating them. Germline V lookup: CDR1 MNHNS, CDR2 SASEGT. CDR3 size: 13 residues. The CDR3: CASSGSLNTEAFF. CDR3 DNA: TGTGCCAGCAGCGGGTCGTTGAACACTGAAGCTTTCTTT.

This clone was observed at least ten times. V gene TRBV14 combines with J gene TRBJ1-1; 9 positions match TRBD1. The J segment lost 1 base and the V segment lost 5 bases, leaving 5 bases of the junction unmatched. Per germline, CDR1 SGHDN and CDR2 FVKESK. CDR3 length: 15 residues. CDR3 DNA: TGTGCCAGCAGCTACCGGACAGGGGCGAACACTGAAGCTTTCTTT. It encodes CASSYRTGANTEAFF.

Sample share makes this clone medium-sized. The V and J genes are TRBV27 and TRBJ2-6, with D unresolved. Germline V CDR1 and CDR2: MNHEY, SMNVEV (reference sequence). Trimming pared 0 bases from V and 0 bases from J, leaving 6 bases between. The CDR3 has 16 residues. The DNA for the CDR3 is TGTGCCAGCAGTTTATCTGGTACCTCTGGGGCCAACGTCCTGACTTTC. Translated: CASSLSGTSGANVLTF.

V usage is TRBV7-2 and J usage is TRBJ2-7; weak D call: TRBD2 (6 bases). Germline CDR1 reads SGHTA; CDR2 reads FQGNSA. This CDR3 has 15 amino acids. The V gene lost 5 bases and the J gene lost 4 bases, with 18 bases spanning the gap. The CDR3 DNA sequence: TGTGCCAGCAGCCCCTCTTCGGCTAGCGAGTACGAGCAGTACTTC. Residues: CASSPSSASEYEQYF.

As DNA, the CDR3 is TGTGCCAGCAGTTTACGTGGCAGTTCACAGCCCCAGCATTTT. It yields the protein CASSLRGSSQPQHF. The J gene is TRBJ1-5, the V gene TRBV28; D remains unclear. This CDR3 is 14 amino acids long. V was clipped by 2 bases and J by 7 bases, with 12 bases between them. CDR1 is MDHEN and CDR2 is SYDVKM in the germline V gene.

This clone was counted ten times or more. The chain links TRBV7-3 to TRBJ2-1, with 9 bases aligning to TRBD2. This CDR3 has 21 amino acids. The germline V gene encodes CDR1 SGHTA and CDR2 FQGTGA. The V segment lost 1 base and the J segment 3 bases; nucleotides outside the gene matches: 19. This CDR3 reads CASSLRPGGGGAPKDYNEQFF. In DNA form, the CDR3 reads TGTGCCAGCAGCTTAAGGCCAGGCGGCGGGGGGGCTCCGAAGGACTACAATGAGCAGTTCTTC. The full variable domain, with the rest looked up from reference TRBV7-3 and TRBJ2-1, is GAGVSQTPSNKVTEKGKYVELRCDPISGHTALYWYRQSLGQGPEFLIYFQGTGAADDSGLPNDRFFAVRPEGSVSTLKIQRTERGDSAVYLCASSLRPGGGGAPKDYNEQFFGPGTRLTVL.

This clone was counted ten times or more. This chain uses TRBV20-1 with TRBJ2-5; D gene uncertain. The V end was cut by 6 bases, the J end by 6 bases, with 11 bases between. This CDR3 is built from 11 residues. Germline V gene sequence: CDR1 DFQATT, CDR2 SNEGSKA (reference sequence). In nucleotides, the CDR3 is TGCAGTGCAAGAAAGTGGCAGACCCAGTACTTC. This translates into CSARKWQTQYF.

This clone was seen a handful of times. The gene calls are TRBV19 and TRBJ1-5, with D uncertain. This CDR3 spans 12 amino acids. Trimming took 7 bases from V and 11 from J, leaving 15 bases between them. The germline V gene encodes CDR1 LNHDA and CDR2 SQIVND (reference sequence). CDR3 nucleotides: TGTGCCAGTACCGACCAGAGGTTAACCCAGCATTTT. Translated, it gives CASTDQRLTQHF.

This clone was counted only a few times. CDR3 loop: CASSGTEPLAYEQYF. In nucleotides, the CDR3 is TGTGCCAGCAGTGGGACAGAACCCCTGGCCTACGAGCAGTACTTC. This rearrangement joins TRBV2 to TRBJ2-7; possible D gene TRBD1, 6 bases. The germline V and J ends were trimmed by 4 bases and 2 bases, with 15 bases remaining between them. From germline, CDR1 is SNHLY and CDR2 FYNNEI. The CDR3 contains 15 residues.

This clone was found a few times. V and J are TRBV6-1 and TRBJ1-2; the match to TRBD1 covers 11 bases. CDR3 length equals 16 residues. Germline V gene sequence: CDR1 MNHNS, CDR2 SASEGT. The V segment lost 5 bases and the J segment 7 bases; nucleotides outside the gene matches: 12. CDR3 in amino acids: CASSRDRGTVLFGYTF. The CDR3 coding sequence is TGTGCCAGCAGTCGGGACAGGGGGACGGTTCTTTTTGGCTACACCTTC.

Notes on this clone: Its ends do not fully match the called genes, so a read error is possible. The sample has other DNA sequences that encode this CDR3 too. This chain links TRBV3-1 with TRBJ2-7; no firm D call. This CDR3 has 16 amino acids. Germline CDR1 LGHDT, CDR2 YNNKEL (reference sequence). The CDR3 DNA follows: TGTGCCAGTAGCCAAGGTTCCCTCCGTGTGGTCTACGAGCAGTACTTC. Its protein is CASSQGSLRVVYEQYF.

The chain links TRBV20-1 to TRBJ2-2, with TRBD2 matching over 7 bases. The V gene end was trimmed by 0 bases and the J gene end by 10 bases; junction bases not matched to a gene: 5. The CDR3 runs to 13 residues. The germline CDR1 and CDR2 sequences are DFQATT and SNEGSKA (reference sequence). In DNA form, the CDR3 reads TGCAGTGCTAGAGATCTAGCGGAGGAGGAGCTGTTTTTT. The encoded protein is CSARDLAEEELFF.

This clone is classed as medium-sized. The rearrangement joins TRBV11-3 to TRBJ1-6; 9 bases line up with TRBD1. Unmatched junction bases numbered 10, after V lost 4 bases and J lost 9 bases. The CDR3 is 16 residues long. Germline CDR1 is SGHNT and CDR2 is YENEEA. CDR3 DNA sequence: TGTGCCAGCAGCTCCGCAGGACAGGGGATGGGTTCACCCCTCCACTTT. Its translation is CASSSAGQGMGSPLHF. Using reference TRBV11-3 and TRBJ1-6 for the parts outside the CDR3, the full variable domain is EAGVVQSPRYKIIEKKQPVAFWCNPISGHNTLYWYLQNLGQGPELLIRYENEEAVDDSQLPKDRFSAERLKGVDSTLKIQPAELGDSAVYLCASSSAGQGMGSPLHFGNGTRLTVT.

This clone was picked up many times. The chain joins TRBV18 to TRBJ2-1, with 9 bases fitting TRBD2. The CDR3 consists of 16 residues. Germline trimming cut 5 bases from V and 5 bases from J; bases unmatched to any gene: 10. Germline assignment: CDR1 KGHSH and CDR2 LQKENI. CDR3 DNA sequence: TGTGCCAGCTCATCCCTCGGGACTAGCCTTCACAATGAGCAGTTCTTC. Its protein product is CASSSLGTSLHNEQFF.

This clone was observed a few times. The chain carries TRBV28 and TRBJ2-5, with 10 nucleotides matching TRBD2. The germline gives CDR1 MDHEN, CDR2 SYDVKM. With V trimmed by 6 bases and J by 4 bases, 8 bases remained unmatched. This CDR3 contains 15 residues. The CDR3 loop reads CASSPQRGGRETQYF. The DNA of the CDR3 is TGTGCCAGCAGCCCGCAGCGGGGGGGCCGAGAGACCCAGTACTTC.